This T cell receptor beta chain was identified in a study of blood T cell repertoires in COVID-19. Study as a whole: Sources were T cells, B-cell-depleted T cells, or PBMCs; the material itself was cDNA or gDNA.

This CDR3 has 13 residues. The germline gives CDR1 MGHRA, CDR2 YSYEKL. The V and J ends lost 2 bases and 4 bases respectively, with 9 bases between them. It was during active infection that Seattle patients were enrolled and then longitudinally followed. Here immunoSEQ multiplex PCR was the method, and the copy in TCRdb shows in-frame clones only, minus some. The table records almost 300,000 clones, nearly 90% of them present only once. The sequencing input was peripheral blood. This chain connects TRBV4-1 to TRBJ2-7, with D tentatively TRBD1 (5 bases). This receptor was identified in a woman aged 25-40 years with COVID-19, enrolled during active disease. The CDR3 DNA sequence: TGCGCCAGCAGCCAAAAGGACAATTACGAGCAGTACTTC. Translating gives CASSQKDNYEQYF.